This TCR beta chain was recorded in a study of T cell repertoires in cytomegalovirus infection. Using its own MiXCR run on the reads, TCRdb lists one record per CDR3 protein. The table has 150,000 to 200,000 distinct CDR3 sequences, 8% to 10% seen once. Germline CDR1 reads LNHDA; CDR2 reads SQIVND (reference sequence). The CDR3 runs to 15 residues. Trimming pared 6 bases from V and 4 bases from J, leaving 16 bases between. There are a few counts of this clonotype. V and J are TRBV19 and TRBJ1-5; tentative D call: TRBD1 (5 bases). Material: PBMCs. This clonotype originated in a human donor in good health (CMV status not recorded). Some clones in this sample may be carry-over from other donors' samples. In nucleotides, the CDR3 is TGTGCCAGTAGCACCAGCAACCAGGGAAATCAGCCCCAGCATTTT. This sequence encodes CASSTSNQGNQPQHF.